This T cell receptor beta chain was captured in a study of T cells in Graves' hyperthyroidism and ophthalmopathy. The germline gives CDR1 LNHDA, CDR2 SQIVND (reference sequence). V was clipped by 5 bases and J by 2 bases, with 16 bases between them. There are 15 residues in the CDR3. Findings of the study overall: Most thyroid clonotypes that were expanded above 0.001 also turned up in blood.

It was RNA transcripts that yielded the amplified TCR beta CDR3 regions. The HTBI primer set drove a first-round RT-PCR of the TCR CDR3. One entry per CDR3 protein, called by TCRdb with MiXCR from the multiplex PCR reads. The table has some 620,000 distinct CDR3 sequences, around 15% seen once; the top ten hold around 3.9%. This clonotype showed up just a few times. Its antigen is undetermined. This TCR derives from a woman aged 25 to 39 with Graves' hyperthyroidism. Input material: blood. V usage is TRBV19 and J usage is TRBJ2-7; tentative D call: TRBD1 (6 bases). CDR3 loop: CASSPSTGQTYEQYF. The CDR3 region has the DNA TGTGCCAGTAGTCCCTCCACGGGACAAACCTACGAGCAGTACTTC.